These 26 T cell receptor beta chains were sequenced from one sample in a study of chemoradiotherapy in HPV16-positive cancers. Data came from immunoSEQ multiplex PCR; TCRdb stores just in-frame clones and leaves some out. Of more than 9,000 clones in the sample, around 87% were seen once. The specimen was obtained from a patient who underwent chemoradiotherapy. These receptors were obtained from a human donor with HPV-associated anogenital cancer.

The rearrangement uses TRBV5-1 and TRBJ2-5, with D possibly matching TRBD1 (6 bases). The CDR3 spans 15 residues. CDR1 and CDR2 from the germline V gene are SGHRS and YFSETQ. The V end was cut by 0 bases, the J end by 5 bases, with 14 bases between. The CDR3 DNA reads as TGCGCCAGCAGCTTGGCTGCAGGGGCTCGTGAGACCCAGTACTTC. Translated: CASSLAAGARETQYF.

J is TRBJ2-5 and V is TRBV5-6; D is unclear. CDR3 length: 16 amino acids. CDR1 SGHDT and CDR2 YYEEEE come from the germline V gene. Trimming took off 0 bases at V and 1 base at J, with 13 bases between the two ends. This CDR3 is CASSLGRVNLQETQYF. The CDR3 nucleotides read TGTGCCAGCAGCTTGGGAAGGGTAAACCTCCAAGAGACCCAGTACTTC.

The J gene is TRBJ2-3, the V gene TRBV7-9; D perhaps matches TRBD2 (7 bases). The CDR3 has 14 amino acids. The V gene lost 3 bases and the J gene lost 4 bases, with 11 bases spanning the gap. Germline V gives CDR1 SEHNR, CDR2 FQNEAQ (reference sequence). CDR3 sequence (DNA): TGTGCCAGCAGCTTCGAGGGGGGGGCAGATACGCAGTATTTT. This codes for CASSFEGGADTQYF.

The CDR3 here is CASSKARDGSYSGNTIYF. For the CDR3, the DNA is TGTGCCAGCAGCAAAGCGCGAGATGGGAGTTACTCTGGAAACACCATATATTTT. V and J are TRBV21-1 and TRBJ1-3. TRBV21-1 is marked as a pseudogene. CDR3 size: 18 residues.

The CDR3 region has the DNA TGTGCCAGTAACCGGCAGGGCGTGGAAAAACTGTTTTTT. It yields the protein CASNRQGVEKLFF. The chain employs TRBV19 and TRBJ1-4, with D perhaps matching TRBD1 (5 bases). V shed 7 bases and J shed 8 bases, with 14 bases lying between them. This CDR3 has 13 residues. Looked up from germline, CDR1 is LNHDA and CDR2 is SQIVND (reference sequence).

The chain joins TRBV9 to TRBJ1-1; D is undetermined. Germline V gene sequence: CDR1 SGDLS, CDR2 YYNGEE. Trimming pared 4 bases from V and 0 bases from J, leaving 13 bases between. The CDR3 is 15 residues long. Here the CDR3 DNA reads TGTGCCAGCAGCTATGCGACGGAGATGAACACTGAAGCTTTCTTT. This gives the protein CASSYATEMNTEAFF.

J is TRBJ2-3 and V is TRBV7-9; TRBD1 might be the D (8 bases). Per germline, CDR1 SEHNR and CDR2 FQNEAQ (reference sequence). This CDR3 comprises 15 residues. V dropped 6 bases and J dropped 2 bases, with 15 bases sitting between them. Here the CDR3 reads CASRTAGQVTDTQYF. In DNA form, the CDR3 reads TGTGCCAGCAGGACAGCGGGACAGGTCACAGATACGCAGTATTTT. The full variable domain, with the rest looked up from reference TRBV7-9 and TRBJ2-3, is DTGVSQNPRHKITKRGQNVTFRCDPISEHNRLYWYRQTLGQGPEFLTYFQNEAQLEKSRLLSDRFSAERPKGSFSTLEIQRTEQGDSAMYLCASRTAGQVTDTQYFGPGTRLTVL.

V usage is TRBV2 and J usage is TRBJ2-1, with 7 bases identical to TRBD1. With 3 bases clipped from V and 9 bases from J, the junction kept 8 bases outside the gene matches. The CDR3 is made up of 14 amino acids. CDR1 is SNHLY and CDR2 is FYNNEI in the germline V gene. The CDR3 region is CASSEKQGYGEQFF. In nucleotides, the CDR3 is TGTGCCAGCAGTGAGAAACAGGGGTATGGTGAGCAGTTCTTC.

The V and J genes are TRBV5-1 and TRBJ1-1; D is possibly TRBD1 (6 bases). CDR1 and CDR2 from the germline V gene are SGHRS and YFSETQ. The V end was cut by 1 base, the J end by 6 bases, with 16 bases between. The CDR3 contains 15 residues. CDR3 in amino acids: CASSLYLGGMAEAFF. In DNA form, the CDR3 reads TGCGCCAGCAGCTTGTATTTGGGGGGCATGGCTGAAGCTTTCTTT.

This sequence joins TRBV4-1 and TRBJ2-5; D possibly corresponds to TRBD2 (5 bases). Germline V lookup: CDR1 MGHRA, CDR2 YSYEKL. The CDR3 sequence is 14 residues long. Trimming pared 3 bases from V and 7 bases from J, leaving 15 bases between. Written as DNA, the CDR3 is TGCGCCAGCAGCCACGACGCGGGTGCGGGGACCCAGTACTTC. Protein product: CASSHDAGAGTQYF.

The genes are TRBV5-1 and TRBJ1-1; 7 nucleotides line up with TRBD1. J lost 0 bases, V lost 5 bases, and 4 bases had no gene match. CDR1 is SGHRS and CDR2 is YFSETQ in the germline V gene. The CDR3 runs to 14 residues. The chain's CDR3 is CASRRGQLNTEAFF. In nucleotides, the CDR3 is TGCGCCAGCAGAAGGGGGCAGCTGAACACTGAAGCTTTCTTT.

The chain combines TRBV29-1 with TRBJ1-3; D gene uncertain. The CDR3 contains 12 residues. Looked up from germline, CDR1 is SQVTM and CDR2 is ANQGSEA. Trimming removed 7 bases at V and 3 bases at J, with 10 bases between. In DNA form, the CDR3 reads TGCAGCGCCTTTATTGGTGGAAACACCATATATTTT. Translated: CSAFIGGNTIYF.

The chain recombines TRBV7-6 with TRBJ1-6; D perhaps matches TRBD1 (5 bases). The ends were cut back, 5 bases at V and 7 bases at J, with 18 bases in the middle. The CDR3 consists of 16 residues. Germline CDR1 and CDR2: SGHVS and FNYEAQ. CDR3 nucleotides: TGTGCCAGCAGCCTCCAGCCGGGGGGTTCAAATTCACCCCTCCACTTT. This translates into CASSLQPGGSNSPLHF.

The rearrangement uses TRBV6-1 and TRBJ2-7, with 9 bases lining up with TRBD1. Germline CDR1 MNHNS, CDR2 SASEGT. The CDR3 totals 14 residues. The V segment lost 6 bases and the J segment 5 bases; nucleotides outside the gene matches: 8. The CDR3 here is CASSRSWTGDEQYF. CDR3 DNA sequence: TGTGCCAGCAGCCGAAGCTGGACAGGGGACGAGCAGTACTTC.

This clone was detected a few times. The chain is built from TRBV11-2 and TRBJ1-1; D is unclear. Germline V lookup: CDR1 SGHAT, CDR2 FQNNGV. The CDR3 is 14 residues long. V gave up 1 base and J gave up 0 bases, with 6 bases separating them. The CDR3 reads CASSLGAVNTEAFF. In DNA, the CDR3 is TGTGCCAGCAGCTTAGGGGCCGTGAACACTGAAGCTTTCTTT.

The CDR3 sequence is CASRLPANTGELFF. In nucleotides, the CDR3 is TGTGCCAGCAGGCTACCCGCGAACACCGGGGAGCTGTTTTTT. V usage is TRBV7-9 and J usage is TRBJ2-2; unclear D gene. CDR3 length: 14 amino acids. The V gene lost 6 bases and the J gene lost 0 bases, with 8 bases spanning the gap. Germline assignment: CDR1 SEHNR and CDR2 FQNEAQ (reference sequence).

The chain carries TRBV7-7 and TRBJ2-1; D gene uncertain. The germline CDR1 and CDR2 sequences are SSHAT and FNYEAQ (reference sequence). This CDR3 is built from 13 residues. V lost 5 bases to trimming and J lost 10 bases, with 15 bases between them. The CDR3 nucleotides read TGTGCCAGCAGCCCAGACCCGTTGGGCGAGCAGTTCTTC. This encodes CASSPDPLGEQFF.

The chain joins TRBV6-5 to TRBJ1-5; D is undetermined. Trimming took 5 bases from V and 4 from J, leaving 9 bases between them. In germline, CDR1 is MNHEY, CDR2 SVGAGI. The CDR3 is 13 amino acids. The CDR3 DNA reads TGTGCCAGCAGTCAACAGCAAAATCAGCCCCAGCATTTT. Its translation is CASSQQQNQPQHF.

Turning to this clone: The same CDR3 arises from other DNA sequences in this sample as well. The chain has TRBV30 and TRBJ1-1; no firm D call. The V gene's germline CDR1 is GTSNPN and CDR2 SVGIG (reference sequence). The V end lost 0 bases, the J end lost 2 bases, and 7 bases lay between the germline ends. The CDR3 is made up of 13 amino acids. As DNA, the CDR3 is TGTGCCTGGAGTGTCACCCAAAACACTGAAGCTTTCTTT. It yields the protein CAWSVTQNTEAFF.

The genes are TRBV11-2 and TRBJ2-1; D perhaps matches TRBD1 (6 bases). CDR1 is SGHAT and CDR2 is FQNNGV in the germline V gene. Trimming shortened V by 2 bases and J by 0 bases, and 20 bases separated the two germline ends. The CDR3 sequence is 19 residues long. The chain's CDR3 is CASSLPRPGTPPSYNEQFF. The CDR3 DNA follows: TGTGCCAGCAGCTTACCAAGACCCGGGACACCTCCCTCCTACAATGAGCAGTTCTTC.

The chain couples TRBV10-3 to TRBJ2-7; D uncertain. V was cut by 3 bases and J by 2 bases, with 5 bases left in between. The CDR3 extends over 12 amino acids. The germline V gene has CDR1 ENHRY and CDR2 SYGVKD. Written as DNA, the CDR3 is TGTGCCATCAGTGACGGAACCTACGAGCAGTACTTC. This sequence encodes CAISDGTYEQYF.

The V gene is TRBV2, the J gene TRBJ2-5, with D perhaps assigned TRBD1 or TRBD2 (5 bases each). V gave up 3 bases and J gave up 2 bases, with 10 bases separating them. This CDR3 region has 14 residues. Germline V lookup: CDR1 SNHLY, CDR2 FYNNEI. The DNA for the CDR3 is TGTGCCAGCAGTGATAGCGACAGACAAGAGACCCAGTACTTC. It is translated as CASSDSDRQETQYF.

The chain couples TRBV7-8 to TRBJ1-5; the D is unclear. The germline gives CDR1 SGHVS, CDR2 FQNEAQ. This CDR3 has 18 residues. The V gene lost 4 bases and the J gene lost 0 bases, with 19 bases spanning the gap. CDR3 sequence (DNA): TGTGCCAGCAGCTATCAATCCCTCAGGAGGATTAGCAATCAGCCCCAGCATTTT. This codes for CASSYQSLRRISNQPQHF.

The J gene is TRBJ2-1, the V gene TRBV9; a weak D match, TRBD2 (7 bases). V was clipped by 6 bases and J by 5 bases, with 15 bases between them. The CDR3 runs 14 residues. Germline lookup yields CDR1 SGDLS and CDR2 YYNGEE. The CDR3 nucleotides are TGTGCCAGCAAAACAGGGACTATGAACAATGAGCAGTTCTTC. It yields the protein CASKTGTMNNEQFF.

This chain connects TRBV11-2 to TRBJ2-5; tentatively, D is TRBD1 or TRBD2 (6 bases each). The CDR3 runs to 13 residues. Germline CDR1 reads SGHAT; CDR2 reads FQNNGV. The V end was cut by 5 bases, the J end by 7 bases, with 14 bases between. In nucleotides, the CDR3 is TGTGCCAGCAGCGAGGGGGGTCGAGGGACCCAGTACTTC. The encoded protein is CASSEGGRGTQYF.

The genes are TRBV6-5 and TRBJ1-6, with 7 bases matching TRBD1. Germline V gene sequence: CDR1 MNHEY, CDR2 SVGAGI. The CDR3 spans 13 residues. The V and J ends lost 6 bases and 6 bases, in that order; junction bases with no gene match: 2. The CDR3 here is CASRTGRNSPLHF. CDR3 DNA sequence: TGTGCCAGCAGGACAGGGCGTAATTCACCCCTCCACTTT.